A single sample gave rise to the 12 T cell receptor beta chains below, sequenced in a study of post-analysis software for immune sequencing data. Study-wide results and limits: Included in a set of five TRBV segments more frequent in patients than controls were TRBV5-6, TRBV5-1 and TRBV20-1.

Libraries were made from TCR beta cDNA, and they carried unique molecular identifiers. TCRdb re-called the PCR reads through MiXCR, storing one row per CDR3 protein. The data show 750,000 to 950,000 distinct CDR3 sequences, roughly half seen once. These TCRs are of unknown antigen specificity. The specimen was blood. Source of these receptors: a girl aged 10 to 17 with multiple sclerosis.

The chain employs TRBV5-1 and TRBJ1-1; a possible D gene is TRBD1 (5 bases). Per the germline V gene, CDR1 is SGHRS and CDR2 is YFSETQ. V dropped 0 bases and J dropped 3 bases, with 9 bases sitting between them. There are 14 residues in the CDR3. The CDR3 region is CASSLEGVDTEAFF. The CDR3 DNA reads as TGCGCCAGCAGCTTGGAAGGGGTCGACACTGAAGCTTTCTTT.

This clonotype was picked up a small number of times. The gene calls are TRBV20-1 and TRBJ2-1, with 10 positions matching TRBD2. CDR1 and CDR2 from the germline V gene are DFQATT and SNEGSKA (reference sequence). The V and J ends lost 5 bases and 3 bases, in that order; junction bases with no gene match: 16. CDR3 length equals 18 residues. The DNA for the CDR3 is TGCAGTGCTCTCGAACTTCGGACTAGCGGTTCGGGCTACAATGAGCAGTTCTTC. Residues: CSALELRTSGSGYNEQFF.

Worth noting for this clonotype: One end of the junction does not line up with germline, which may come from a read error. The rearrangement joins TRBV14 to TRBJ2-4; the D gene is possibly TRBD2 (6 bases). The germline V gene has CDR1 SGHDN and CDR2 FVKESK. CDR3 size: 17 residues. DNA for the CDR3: TGTGCCAGCAGCCAAGGCGGAGAATCACTAGCCAAGAACATTCAGTACTTC. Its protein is CASSQGGESLAKNIQYF. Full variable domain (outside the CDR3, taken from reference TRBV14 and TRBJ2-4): EAGVTQFPSHSVIEKGQTVTLRCDPISGHDNLYWYRRVMGKEIKFLLHFVKESKQDESGMPNNRFLAERTGGTYSTLKVQPAELEDSGVYFCASSQGGESLAKNIQYFGAGTRLSVL.

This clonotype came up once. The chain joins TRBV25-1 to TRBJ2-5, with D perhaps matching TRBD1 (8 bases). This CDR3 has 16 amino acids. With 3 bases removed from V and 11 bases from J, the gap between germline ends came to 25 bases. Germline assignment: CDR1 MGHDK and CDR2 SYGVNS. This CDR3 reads CASSDPGQGGNNEQYF. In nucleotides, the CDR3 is TGTGCCAGCAGTGACCCCGGACAGGGAGGGAACAATGAGCAGTACTTC.

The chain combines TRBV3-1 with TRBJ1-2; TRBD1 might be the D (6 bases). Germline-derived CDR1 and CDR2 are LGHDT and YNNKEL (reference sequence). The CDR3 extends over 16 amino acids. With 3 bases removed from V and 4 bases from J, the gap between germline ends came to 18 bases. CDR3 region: CASSHGPQQGTYGYTF. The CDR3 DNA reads TGTGCCAGCAGCCACGGACCCCAACAGGGAACCTATGGCTACACCTTC.

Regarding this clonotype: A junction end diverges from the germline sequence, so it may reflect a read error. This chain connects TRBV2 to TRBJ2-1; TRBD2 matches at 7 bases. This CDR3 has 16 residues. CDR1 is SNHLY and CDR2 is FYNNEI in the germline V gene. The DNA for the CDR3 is TGTGCCAGCAGTGAACGGGCTTTTAGGGACTACAATGGGCAGTTCTTC. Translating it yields CASSERAFRDYNGQFF.

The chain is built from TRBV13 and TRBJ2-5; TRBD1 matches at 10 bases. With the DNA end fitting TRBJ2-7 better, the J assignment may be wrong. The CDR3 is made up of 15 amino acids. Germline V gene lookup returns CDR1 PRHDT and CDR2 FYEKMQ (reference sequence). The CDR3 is CASSNSGTGADEQYF. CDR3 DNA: TGTGCCAGCAGCAACTCCGGGACAGGGGCCGACGAGCAGTACTTC.

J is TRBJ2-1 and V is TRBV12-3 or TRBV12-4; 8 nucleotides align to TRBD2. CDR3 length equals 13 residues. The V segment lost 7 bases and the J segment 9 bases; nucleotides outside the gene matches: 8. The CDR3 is CASNPGTRGEQFF. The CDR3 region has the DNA TGTGCCAGCAACCCTGGGACTAGGGGTGAGCAGTTCTTC.

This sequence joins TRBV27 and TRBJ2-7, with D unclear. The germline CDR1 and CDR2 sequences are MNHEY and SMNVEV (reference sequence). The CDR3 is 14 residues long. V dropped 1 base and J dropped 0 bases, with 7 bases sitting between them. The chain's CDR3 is CASSLYPSSYEQYF. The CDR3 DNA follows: TGTGCCAGCAGTTTATACCCGTCCTCCTACGAGCAGTACTTC.

The CDR3 bases are TGCGCCAGCAGCCAAGGTTCTGCAGCGCCGTACCAAGAGACCCAGTACTTC. Amino acids: CASSQGSAAPYQETQYF. The chain links TRBV4-1 to TRBJ2-5; D unclear. The CDR3 is made up of 17 amino acids. The germline CDR1 and CDR2 sequences are MGHRA and YSYEKL. Trimming left V 1 base short and J 0 bases short, with 15 bases between.

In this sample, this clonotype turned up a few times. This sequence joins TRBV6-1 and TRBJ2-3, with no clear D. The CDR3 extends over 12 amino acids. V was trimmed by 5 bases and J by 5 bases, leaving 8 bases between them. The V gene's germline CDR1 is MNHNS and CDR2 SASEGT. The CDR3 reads CASSQDRDTQYF. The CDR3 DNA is TGTGCCAGCAGTCAGGACCGAGATACGCAGTATTTT.

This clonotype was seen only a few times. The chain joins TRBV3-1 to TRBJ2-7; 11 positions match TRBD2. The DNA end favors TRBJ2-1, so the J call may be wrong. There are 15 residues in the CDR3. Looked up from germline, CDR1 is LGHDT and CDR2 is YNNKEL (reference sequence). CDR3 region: CASSHTSGGFNEQFF. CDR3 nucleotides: TGTGCCAGCAGCCATACTAGCGGGGGTTTCAATGAGCAGTTCTTC.